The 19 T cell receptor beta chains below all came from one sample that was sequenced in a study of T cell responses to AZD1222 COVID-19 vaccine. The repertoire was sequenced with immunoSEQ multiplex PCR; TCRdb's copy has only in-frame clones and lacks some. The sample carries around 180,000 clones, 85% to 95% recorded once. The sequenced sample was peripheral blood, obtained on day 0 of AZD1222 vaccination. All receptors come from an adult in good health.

In nucleotides, the CDR3 is TGTGCCAGCAGCTCAAGCCTGGACGCTGGAAACACCATATATTTT. Protein: CASSSSLDAGNTIYF. The chain uses TRBV6-5 and TRBJ1-3; D is ambiguous. The CDR3 extends over 15 amino acids. Germline CDR1 and CDR2: MNHEY and SVGAGI. Trimming took off 6 bases at V and 2 bases at J, with 14 bases between the two ends.

The CDR3 region is CATSGAGTGSNQPQHF. The CDR3 DNA reads as TGTGCCACCAGCGGTGCCGGGACAGGGAGCAATCAGCCCCAGCATTTT. The chain links TRBV15 to TRBJ1-5; 9 bases are shared with TRBD1. J gave up 1 base and V 5 bases, and 6 bases lay outside the gene matches. The CDR3 consists of 16 residues. Germline CDR1 LNHNV, CDR2 YYDKDF (reference sequence).

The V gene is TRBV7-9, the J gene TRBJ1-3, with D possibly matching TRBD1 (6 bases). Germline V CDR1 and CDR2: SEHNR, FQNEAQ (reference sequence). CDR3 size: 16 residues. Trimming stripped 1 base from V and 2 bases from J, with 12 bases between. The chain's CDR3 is CASSLGGGSPGNTIYF. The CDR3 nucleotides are TGTGCCAGCAGCTTAGGCGGGGGCTCCCCTGGAAACACCATATATTTT.

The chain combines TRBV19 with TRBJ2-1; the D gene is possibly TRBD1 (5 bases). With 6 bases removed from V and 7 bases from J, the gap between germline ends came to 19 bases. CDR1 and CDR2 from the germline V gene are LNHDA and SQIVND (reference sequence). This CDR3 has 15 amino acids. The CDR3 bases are TGTGCCAGTAGCTCGGTGGCAGGGATGGGGAATGAGCAGTTCTTC. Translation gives CASSSVAGMGNEQFF.

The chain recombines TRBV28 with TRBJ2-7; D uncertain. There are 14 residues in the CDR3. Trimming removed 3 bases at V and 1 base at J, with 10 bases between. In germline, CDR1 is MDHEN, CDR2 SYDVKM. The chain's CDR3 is CASSFYDVSYEQYF. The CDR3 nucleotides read TGTGCCAGCAGTTTTTACGACGTGTCCTACGAGCAGTACTTC.

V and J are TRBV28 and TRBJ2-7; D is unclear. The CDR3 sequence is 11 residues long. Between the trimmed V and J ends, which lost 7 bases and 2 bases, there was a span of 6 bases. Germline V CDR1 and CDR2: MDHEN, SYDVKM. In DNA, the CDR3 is TGTGCCAGCATGGACCCCTACGAGCAGTACTTC. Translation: CASMDPYEQYF.

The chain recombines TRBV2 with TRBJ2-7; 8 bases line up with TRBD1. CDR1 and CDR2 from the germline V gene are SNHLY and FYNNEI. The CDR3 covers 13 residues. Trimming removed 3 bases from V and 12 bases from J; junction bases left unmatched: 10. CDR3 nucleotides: TGTGCCAGCAGTGATTGGGACAGGCCCGTTTTGTACTTC. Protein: CASSDWDRPVLYF.

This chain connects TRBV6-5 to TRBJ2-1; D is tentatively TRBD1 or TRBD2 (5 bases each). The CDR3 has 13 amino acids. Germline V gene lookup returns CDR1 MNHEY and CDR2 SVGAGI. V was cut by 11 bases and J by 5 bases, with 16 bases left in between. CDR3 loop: CALGVRVDNEQFF. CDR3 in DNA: TGTGCCCTGGGGGTCCGAGTCGACAATGAGCAGTTCTTC.

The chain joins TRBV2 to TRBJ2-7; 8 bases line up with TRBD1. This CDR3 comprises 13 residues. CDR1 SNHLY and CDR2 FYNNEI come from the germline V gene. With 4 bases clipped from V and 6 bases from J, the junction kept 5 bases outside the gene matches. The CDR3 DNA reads TGTGCCAGCAGTGTTTCAGGGGGCATCGAGCAGTACTTC. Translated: CASSVSGGIEQYF.

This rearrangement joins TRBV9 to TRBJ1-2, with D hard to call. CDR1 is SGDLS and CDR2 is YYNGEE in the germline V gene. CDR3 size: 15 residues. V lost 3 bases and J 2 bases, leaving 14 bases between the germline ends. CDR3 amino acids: CASSAQFTKNYGYTF. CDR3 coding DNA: TGTGCCAGCAGCGCCCAATTTACGAAAAACTATGGCTACACCTTC.

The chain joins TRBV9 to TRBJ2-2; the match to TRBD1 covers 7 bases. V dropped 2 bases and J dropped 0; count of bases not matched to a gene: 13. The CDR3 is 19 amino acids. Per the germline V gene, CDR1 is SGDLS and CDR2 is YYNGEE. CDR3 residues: CASSVLPGAGGTNTGELFF. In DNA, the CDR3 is TGTGCCAGCAGCGTCCTACCAGGGGCAGGGGGAACGAACACCGGGGAGCTGTTTTTT.

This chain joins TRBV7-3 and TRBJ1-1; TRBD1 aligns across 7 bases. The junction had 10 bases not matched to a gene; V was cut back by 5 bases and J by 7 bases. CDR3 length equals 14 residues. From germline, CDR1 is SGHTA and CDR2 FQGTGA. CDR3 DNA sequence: TGTGCCAGCAGCCAAAACAGGGGAAGGGATGAAGCTTTCTTT. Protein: CASSQNRGRDEAFF.

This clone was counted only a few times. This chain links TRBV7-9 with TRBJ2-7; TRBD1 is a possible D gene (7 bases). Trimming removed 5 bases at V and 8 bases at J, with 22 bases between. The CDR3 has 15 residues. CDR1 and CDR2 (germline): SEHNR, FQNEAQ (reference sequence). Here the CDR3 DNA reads TGTGCCAGCAGCGGAGGGACAGCTCCCATATCCAAGCAGTACTTC. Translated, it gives CASSGGTAPISKQYF.

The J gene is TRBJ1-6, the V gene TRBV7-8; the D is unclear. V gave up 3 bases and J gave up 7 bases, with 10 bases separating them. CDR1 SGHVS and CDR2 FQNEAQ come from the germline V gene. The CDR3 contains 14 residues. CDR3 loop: CASSFLTENSPLHF. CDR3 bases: TGTGCCAGCAGCTTCCTCACGGAAAATTCACCCCTCCACTTT.

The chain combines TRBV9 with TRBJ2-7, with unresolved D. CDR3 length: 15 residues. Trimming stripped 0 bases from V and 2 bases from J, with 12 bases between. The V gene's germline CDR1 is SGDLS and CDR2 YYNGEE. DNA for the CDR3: TGTGCCAGCAGCGTAGACAGCACTCCTACCTACGAGCAGTACTTC. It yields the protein CASSVDSTPTYEQYF.

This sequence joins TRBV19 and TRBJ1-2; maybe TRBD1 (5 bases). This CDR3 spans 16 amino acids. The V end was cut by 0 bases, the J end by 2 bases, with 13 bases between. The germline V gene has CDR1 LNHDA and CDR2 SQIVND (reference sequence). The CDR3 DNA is TGTGCCAGTAGTATAGAGCCCCGGGGCAGGAACTATGGCTACACCTTC. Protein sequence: CASSIEPRGRNYGYTF.

As DNA, the CDR3 is TGTGCCAGCAGCTTCTGGGGGGGCGGGACAGCTAATGAAAAACTGTTTTTT. Its translation: CASSFWGGGTANEKLFF. The chain carries TRBV5-6 and TRBJ1-4, with 7 bases aligning to TRBD1. This CDR3 comprises 17 residues. V dropped 2 bases and J dropped 3; count of bases not matched to a gene: 10. Germline CDR1 reads SGHDT; CDR2 reads YYEEEE.

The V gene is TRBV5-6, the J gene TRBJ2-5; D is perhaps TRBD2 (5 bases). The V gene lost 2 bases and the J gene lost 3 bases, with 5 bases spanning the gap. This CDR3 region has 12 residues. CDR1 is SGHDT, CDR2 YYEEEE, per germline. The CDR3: CASSFGEETQYF. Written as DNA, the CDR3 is TGTGCCAGCAGCTTCGGGGAAGAGACCCAGTACTTC. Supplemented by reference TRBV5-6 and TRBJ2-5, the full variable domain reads DAGVTQSPTHLIKTRGQQVTLRCSPKSGHDTVSWYQQALGQGPQFIFQYYEEEERQRGNFPDRFSGHQFPNYSSELNVNALLLGDSALYLCASSFGEETQYFGPGTRLLVL.

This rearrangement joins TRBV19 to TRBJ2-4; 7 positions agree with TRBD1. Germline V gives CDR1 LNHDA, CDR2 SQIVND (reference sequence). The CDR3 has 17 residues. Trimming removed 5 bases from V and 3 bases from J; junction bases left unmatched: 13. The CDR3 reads CASSPGPRGLSKNIQYF. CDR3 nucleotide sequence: TGTGCCAGTAGTCCTGGACCAAGGGGGCTTAGCAAAAACATTCAGTACTTC. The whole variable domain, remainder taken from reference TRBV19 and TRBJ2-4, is DGGITQSPKYLFRKEGQNVTLSCEQNLNHDAMYWYRQDPGQGLRLIYYSQIVNDFQKGDIAEGYSVSREKKESFPLTVTSAQKNPTAFYLCASSPGPRGLSKNIQYFGAGTRLSVL.